This TCR beta chain was obtained from a study of identical twins. Study-wide results and caveats: Out-of-frame sharing of TCR alpha in monozygotic twins was underestimated by models. Beta out-of-frame sequences showed weaker excess twin sharing. Fewer insertions characterized abundant cord blood beta clonotypes, whereas memory repertoires showed none. Cross-sectional statistical analysis, not tracking of the same donors, underpinned the conclusions.

The V end was cut by 0 bases, the J end by 1 base, with 7 bases between. Germline loops: CDR1 MNHEY, CDR2 SVGAGI. The CDR3 is made up of 14 amino acids. From the 5' RACE reads, TCRdb called clonotypes with MiXCR, one entry per CDR3 protein. The table lists approximately 300,000 distinct CDR3 sequences, 8.5% to 9.5% of them singletons. A note on this clonotype: Antigen unknown.

The same sample was also used in a study of yellow fever vaccine responses in identical twins.

The J gene is TRBJ2-7, the V gene TRBV6-5; no clear D gene. Sequencing was performed on CD8+ T cells sorted from blood. The source of this sequence is a woman aged 18-35 years in good health. CDR3: CASSYSERSYEQYF. The CDR3, as DNA: TGTGCCAGCAGTTACTCGGAGCGATCCTACGAGCAGTACTTC.